These 24 T cell receptor beta chains were sequenced from one sample in a study of blood T cell repertoires in COVID-19. Method: immunoSEQ multiplex PCR; TCRdb's copy keeps in-frame clones and lacks some. The data hold 210,000 or so clones, with approximately 80% observed a single time. Sequencing was performed on PBMCs or T cells enriched from blood (not recorded which). The receptor set was obtained from a woman aged 40 to 50 with acute COVID-19.

The V gene is TRBV19, the J gene TRBJ1-5; 8 bases are a match to TRBD1. From germline, CDR1 is LNHDA and CDR2 SQIVND (reference sequence). CDR3 length equals 17 residues. Losses at the gene ends were 6 bases for V and 6 bases for J; bases not matched to a gene: 16. The CDR3 region has the DNA TGTGCCAGTAGGCTTCCTCCCGGGACAGGTCCCGTTCAGCCCCAGCATTTT. It yields the protein CASRLPPGTGPVQPQHF.

This clone was seen only a few times. Other DNA sequences in the same sample also yield this CDR3. This chain uses TRBV19 with TRBJ2-7; D is perhaps TRBD2 (6 bases). V lost 4 bases to trimming and J lost 1 base, with 11 bases between them. Germline lookup yields CDR1 LNHDA and CDR2 SQIVND (reference sequence). The CDR3 extends over 14 amino acids. The CDR3 nucleotides read TGTGCCAGTAGTACTCCGGGACTTTCCTACGAGCAGTACTTC. This gives the protein CASSTPGLSYEQYF. The full variable domain, rest sourced from reference TRBV19 and TRBJ2-7, is DGGITQSPKYLFRKEGQNVTLSCEQNLNHDAMYWYRQDPGQGLRLIYYSQIVNDFQKGDIAEGYSVSREKKESFPLTVTSAQKNPTAFYLCASSTPGLSYEQYFGPGTRLTVT.

This clone was detected a few times. The chain employs TRBV9 and TRBJ2-7, with 7 bases identical to TRBD1. The V and J ends lost 3 bases and 4 bases, in that order; junction bases with no gene match: 7. This CDR3 spans 14 amino acids. The germline gives CDR1 SGDLS, CDR2 YYNGEE. CDR3 bases: TGTGCCAGCAGCGAGGGGGAGACAGGGTACGAGCAGTACTTC. It yields the protein CASSEGETGYEQYF.

The chain employs TRBV19 and TRBJ1-2; D perhaps matches TRBD1 (5 bases). CDR3 size: 16 residues. Germline loops: CDR1 LNHDA, CDR2 SQIVND (reference sequence). With 0 bases removed from V and 4 bases from J, the gap between germline ends came to 15 bases. Written as DNA, the CDR3 is TGTGCCAGTAGTATAGAAGGAGGGGAAAAAGGCTATGGCTACACCTTC. This translates into CASSIEGGEKGYGYTF.

The V and J genes are TRBV24-1 and TRBJ2-1; 15 bases align to TRBD2. V shed 4 bases and J 6 bases; nucleotides not matched to a gene: 9. The germline gives CDR1 KGHDR, CDR2 SFDVKD. The CDR3 extends over 18 amino acids. CDR3 region: CATSESGTSGGYGNEQFF. The DNA for the CDR3 is TGTGCCACCAGTGAGTCCGGGACTAGCGGGGGGTATGGCAATGAGCAGTTCTTC.

The J gene is TRBJ1-5, the V gene TRBV12-2; the table calls TRBD1, which could not be checked here. TRBV12-2 is an annotated pseudogene. The CDR3 is 15 residues long. The CDR3 bases are TGTGCAAGTCGCTTACCCGACAGGGTGATCCAGCCCCAGCATTTT. Its protein is CASRLPDRVIQPQHF.

The chain recombines TRBV7-9 with TRBJ1-3; 9 bases are shared with TRBD1. CDR1 is SEHNR and CDR2 is FQNEAQ in the germline V gene (reference sequence). After removal of 5 bases from V and 0 bases from J, the junction contained 5 bases not matched to a gene. CDR3 size: 16 residues. Here the CDR3 DNA reads TGTGCCAGCAGCGTGGACAGGGGTCCCTCTGGAAACACCATATATTTT. Translating it yields CASSVDRGPSGNTIYF.

The rearrangement links TRBV7-9 to TRBJ1-4; no firm D call. V lost 2 bases and J lost 0, with 7 bases in between. This CDR3 contains 15 residues. Germline assignment: CDR1 SEHNR and CDR2 FQNEAQ (reference sequence). The CDR3 reads CASSLQAATNEKLFF. Written as DNA, the CDR3 is TGTGCCAGCAGCTTACAAGCTGCAACTAATGAAAAACTGTTTTTT. The complete variable domain, with remaining parts taken from reference TRBV7-9 and TRBJ1-4, reads DTGVSQNPRHKITKRGQNVTFRCDPISEHNRLYWYRQTLGQGPEFLTYFQNEAQLEKSRLLSDRFSAERPKGSFSTLEIQRTEQGDSAMYLCASSLQAATNEKLFFGSGTQLSVL.

The chain is built from TRBV7-3 and TRBJ2-1; 10 bases are shared with TRBD1. Unmatched junction bases numbered 5, after V lost 2 bases and J lost 10 bases. This CDR3 spans 14 amino acids. Germline values: CDR1 SGHTA, CDR2 FQGTGA. CDR3 in DNA: TGTGCCAGCAGCTTAGGGGACAGGGGACGGGAGCAGTTCTTC. Protein product: CASSLGDRGREQFF.

As concerns this clone: Other DNA sequences in the same sample also yield this CDR3. The rearrangement uses TRBV11-3 and TRBJ2-2; 7 positions agree with TRBD1. Germline CDR1 SGHNT, CDR2 YENEEA. The CDR3 sequence is 15 residues long. V was pared by 5 bases and J by 1 base, with 4 bases of the junction left unmatched. CDR3 loop: CASSLRTGNTGELFF. CDR3 sequence (DNA): TGTGCCAGCAGCCTAAGGACAGGGAACACCGGGGAGCTGTTTTTT.

The chain employs TRBV11-2 and TRBJ2-7; no firm D call. V gave up 2 bases and J gave up 7 bases, with 6 bases separating them. CDR3 length: 11 residues. CDR1 and CDR2 (germline): SGHAT, FQNNGV. The CDR3 region is CASSLYREQYF. DNA of the CDR3: TGTGCCAGCAGCTTATACCGGGAGCAGTACTTC.

The chain combines TRBV11-3 with TRBJ2-2, with TRBD2 as a possible D gene (6 bases). V lost 5 bases and J 6 bases, leaving 7 bases between the germline ends. CDR1 is SGHNT, CDR2 YENEEA, per germline. CDR3 length: 12 residues. Here the CDR3 reads CASSRGSGELFF. Written as DNA, the CDR3 is TGTGCCAGCAGCCGGGGGTCCGGGGAGCTGTTTTTT.

The genes are TRBV11-3 and TRBJ2-1; 11 nucleotides line up with TRBD2. The V gene end was trimmed by 5 bases and the J gene end by 8 bases; junction bases not matched to a gene: 8. Germline-derived CDR1 and CDR2 are SGHNT and YENEEA. This CDR3 has 15 amino acids. The CDR3 is CASSPGLAENDEQFF. CDR3 in DNA: TGTGCCAGCAGCCCGGGACTAGCGGAAAATGATGAGCAGTTCTTC.

The V and J genes are TRBV7-2 and TRBJ2-7, with no clear D. Germline lookup yields CDR1 SGHTA and CDR2 FQGNSA. This CDR3 has 15 residues. V was cut by 5 bases and J by 1 base, with 15 bases left in between. The CDR3, as DNA: TGTGCCAGCAGCCCAGACTCCGGCGGTTCCTACGAGCAGTACTTC. Its translation: CASSPDSGGSYEQYF.

This chain joins TRBV2 and TRBJ1-4; tentatively, D is TRBD1 (5 bases). CDR1 SNHLY and CDR2 FYNNEI come from the germline V gene. The CDR3 is 15 amino acids. Trimming cost V 7 bases and J 3 bases, with 15 bases left between them. This CDR3 is CASNRSPGSNEKLFF. The CDR3 DNA reads as TGTGCCAGCAACCGATCTCCAGGGTCTAATGAAAAACTGTTTTTT.

This sequence joins TRBV2 and TRBJ2-1; 10 positions agree with TRBD2. The length of the CDR3 is 15 residues. V was clipped by 6 bases and J by 8 bases; unmatched bases: 10. Germline V gives CDR1 SNHLY, CDR2 FYNNEI. The CDR3 loop is CASSDLAGVRDEQFF. The CDR3 coding sequence is TGTGCCAGCAGCGATCTAGCGGGGGTCCGGGATGAGCAGTTCTTC. The whole variable domain, filled in from reference TRBV2 and TRBJ2-1, reads EPEVTQTPSHQVTQMGQEVILRCVPISNHLYFYWYRQILGQKVEFLVSFYNNEISEKSEIFDDQFSVERPDGSNFTLKIRSTKLEDSAMYFCASSDLAGVRDEQFFGPGTRLTVL.

Here the CDR3 reads CASSLVVLASGKGEQFF. The CDR3 DNA is TGTGCCAGCAGCTTAGTTGTCCTGGCTAGCGGGAAGGGAGAGCAGTTCTTC. This chain links TRBV11-2 with TRBJ2-1, with 9 nucleotides matching TRBD2. J was trimmed by 10 bases and V by 1 base; bases with no gene match: 14. Per the germline V gene, CDR1 is SGHAT and CDR2 is FQNNGV. This CDR3 spans 17 amino acids.

V usage is TRBV6-6 and J usage is TRBJ1-2; D is undetermined. The CDR3 length is 12 residues. CDR1 and CDR2 from the germline V gene are MNHNY and SVGAGI (reference sequence). Trimming pared 11 bases from V and 7 bases from J, leaving 17 bases between. CDR3 loop: CAAGGPTFGYTF. The CDR3 DNA sequence: TGTGCCGCCGGAGGGCCCACCTTTGGCTACACCTTC.

The table lists this clone with many counts. This same CDR3 is encoded by further DNA sequences in the sample. The J gene is TRBJ1-1, the V gene TRBV5-1; D is unresolved. Between the trimmed V and J ends, which lost 0 bases and 1 base, there was a span of 10 bases. Germline values: CDR1 SGHRS, CDR2 YFSETQ. The CDR3 is 15 residues long. CDR3: CASSLAVGSNTEAFF. CDR3 nucleotides: TGCGCCAGCAGCTTGGCCGTCGGGTCGAACACTGAAGCTTTCTTT.

The chain recombines TRBV6-5 with TRBJ2-3, with TRBD2 as a possible D gene (6 bases). In germline, CDR1 is MNHEY, CDR2 SVGAGI. V was trimmed by 7 bases and J by 2 bases, leaving 16 bases between them. The CDR3 extends over 15 amino acids. As DNA, the CDR3 is TGTGCCAGCACTCCTGGCGGGACCGCCACAGATACGCAGTATTTT. Its protein product is CASTPGGTATDTQYF.

The chain links TRBV5-4 to TRBJ1-2, with 10 bases that match TRBD1. CDR1 SGHNT and CDR2 YYREEE come from the germline V gene (reference sequence). With 2 bases clipped from V and 7 bases from J, the junction kept 8 bases outside the gene matches. The CDR3 covers 15 residues. CDR3 DNA: TGTGCCAGCAGCTTAATCGGGACAGGGGTTGTTGGCTACACCTTC. Protein product: CASSLIGTGVVGYTF.

The chain links TRBV19 to TRBJ1-6, with 9 bases matching TRBD1. CDR1 and CDR2 from the germline V gene are LNHDA and SQIVND (reference sequence). Trimming cost V 4 bases and J 7 bases; bases outside gene matches: 5. The CDR3 runs 15 residues. CDR3: CASSTGTGYNSPLHF. CDR3 coding DNA: TGTGCCAGTAGTACCGGGACAGGGTACAATTCACCCCTCCACTTT.

The V gene is TRBV7-9, the J gene TRBJ1-2, with D possibly being TRBD1 (6 bases). The germline gives CDR1 SEHNR, CDR2 FQNEAQ (reference sequence). V dropped 5 bases and J dropped 3 bases, with 19 bases sitting between them. This CDR3 spans 16 amino acids. The CDR3 spells CASSPPSGGLYYGYTF. The CDR3 nucleotides read TGTGCCAGCAGCCCACCCAGCGGGGGGCTGTACTATGGCTACACCTTC.

The J gene is TRBJ2-2, the V gene TRBV6-5; 10 positions agree with TRBD1. From germline, CDR1 is MNHEY and CDR2 SVGAGI. Trimming cost V 2 bases and J 6 bases; bases outside gene matches: 6. The CDR3 has 16 amino acids. In nucleotides, the CDR3 is TGTGCCAGCAGTTACGTCGGGACAGGGGCCCCCGGGGAGCTGTTTTTT. The encoded protein is CASSYVGTGAPGELFF.